This T cell receptor (beta chain) was captured by sequencing in a study of shared clonotypes between healthy human individuals. Clones were sequenced by immunoSEQ multiplex PCR, and TCRdb holds only the in-frame ones, with some missing. In the table there are a few million clones, roughly 92% of which are singletons. The CDR3 length is 16 residues. The germline V gene has CDR1 MGHRA and CDR2 YSYEKL. The V gene end was trimmed by 4 bases and the J gene end by 6 bases; junction bases not matched to a gene: 5. What was sequenced was naive CD4+ T cells sorted from blood. Subset of the sample: CD45RA+ positively selected. The rearrangement uses TRBV4-1 and TRBJ2-2; 13 nucleotides line up with TRBD2. This TCR came from a man between 18 and 29 years old in good health. The CDR3 DNA sequence: TGCGCCAGCAGCCCACTAGCGGGGGGGGCCCCCGGGGAGCTGTTTTTT. Amino acids: CASSPLAGGAPGELFF.